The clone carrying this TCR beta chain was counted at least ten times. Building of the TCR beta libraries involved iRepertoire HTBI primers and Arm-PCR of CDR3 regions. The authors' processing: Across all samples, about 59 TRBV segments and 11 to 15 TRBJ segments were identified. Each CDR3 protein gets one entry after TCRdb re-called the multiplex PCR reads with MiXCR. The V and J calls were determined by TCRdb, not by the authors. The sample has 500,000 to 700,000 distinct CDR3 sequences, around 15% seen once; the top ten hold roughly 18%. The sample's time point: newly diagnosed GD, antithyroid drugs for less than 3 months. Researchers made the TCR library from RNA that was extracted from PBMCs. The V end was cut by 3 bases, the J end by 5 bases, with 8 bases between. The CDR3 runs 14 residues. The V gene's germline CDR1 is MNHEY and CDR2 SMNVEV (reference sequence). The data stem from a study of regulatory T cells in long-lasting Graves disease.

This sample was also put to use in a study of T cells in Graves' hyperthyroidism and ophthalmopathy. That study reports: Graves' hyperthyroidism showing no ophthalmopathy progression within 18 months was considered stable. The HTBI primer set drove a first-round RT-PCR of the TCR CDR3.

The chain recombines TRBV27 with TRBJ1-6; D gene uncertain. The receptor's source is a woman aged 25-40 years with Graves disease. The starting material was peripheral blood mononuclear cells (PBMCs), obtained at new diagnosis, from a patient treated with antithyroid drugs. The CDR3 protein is CASSFFRDNSPLHF. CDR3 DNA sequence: TGTGCCAGCAGTTTTTTCCGCGATAATTCACCCCTCCACTTT.